The rows below give T cell receptor beta chains drawn from one sample of a study of T cell changes during pregnancy in multiple sclerosis. Profiled with immunoSEQ multiplex PCR; TCRdb holds only in-frame clones, not every one. The sample holds roughly 100,000 clones, about 90% seen once. The starting material was peripheral blood, obtained after pregnancy. Receptors originate from a female donor with multiple sclerosis, enrolled in a pregnancy study. CDR3s leave out the opening cysteine and the closing phenylalanine or tryptophan. Fields, in order: V gene, D gene, CDR3 protein. A D gene is named only where the DNA matches it firmly.

>TRBV2|TRBD2
AGGDWTYNEQF
>TRBV5-1|NA
ASSGGNYGYT
>TRBV19|NA
ASTHISSQPQH
>TRBV4-2|TRBD2
ASSQLAGISTDTQY
>TRBV5-1|TRBD2
ASSLGAMSGGSTDTQY
>TRBV5-1|NA
ASSLQGGMRGEQF
>TRBV28|NA
ASSFGAGYRQPQH
>TRBV10-3|NA
AISESAGEKLF
>TRBV5-1|NA
ASSWNWAGESRNYGYT
>TRBV5-6|TRBD1
ASSAQGSYEQY
>TRBV27|NA
ASRLSGGGNQPQH
>TRBV10-3|NA
AIGGEPYNEQF
>TRBV11-2|NA
ASSPGTLANTGELF
>TRBV19|TRBD1
ASSIHLDRVSYEQY
>TRBV10-3|TRBD1
ATAPGQVLPAKNIQY
>TRBV1|NA
TSSQDQTSRGYEQY
>TRBV19|NA
ASSIPAVRVHT
>TRBV4-2|TRBD1
ASSQDLGGTGGRGTQY
>TRBV9|TRBD2
ASSVEMGAGGTGELF
>TRBV4-1|NA
ASSQGPTGAYEQY
>TRBV29-1|NA
SVARDTQY
>TRBV7-9|TRBD2
ASSPRGGANVLT
>TRBV2|NA
ASSERAGSTDTQY
>TRBV7-3|TRBD1
ASSQGGQGARGYT
>TRBV5-5|TRBD1
ASSLPGQIYNEQF
>TRBV9|TRBD1
ASSVEGARGNEQF
>TRBV7-9|TRBD1
ASSSNRGGTEAF
>TRBV4-3|TRBD2
ASSLTGASGYNEQF
>TRBV27|TRBD2
ASSSGTSGNYEQY
>TRBV5-1|NA
ASSLSLSGANVLT
>TRBV5-5|NA
ASSLAPGVLGKKLF
>TRBV5-4|NA
ASSLAVGSPYNEQF
>TRBV7-3|NA
ASSPISGPSYNEQF
>TRBV5-1|NA
ASSTQGFGYEQY
>TRBV6-4|NA
ASSDSGGAFNEQF
>TRBV30|NA
AGRDFSSYEQY
>TRBV30|TRBD1
AWSPGTGNQPQH
>TRBV11-2|NA
ASSSTHRVDVWDQPQH
>TRBV7-8|NA
ASSLVSSGANVLT
>TRBV15|NA
ATSRDRDYGYT
>TRBV28|NA
ASSGKFSGYT
>TRBV7-6|TRBD1
ASSLAGTGRGDEQF
>TRBV4-1|TRBD2
ASSQSSGRLGETQY
>TRBV7-9|TRBD2
ASSRPGLAGVTDTQY